This TCR beta chain was documented in a study of blood T cells in healthy people across ages. This CDR3 is 16 amino acids long. Of note for this clonotype: This may be a read error: a much more frequent sequence differs by one nucleotide.

Each donor's blood draw was roughly 9.5 milliliters of peripheral blood. Together with a sample-barcoded 5' primer, a J-beta primer mix was included in a second PCR lasting about 7 to 11 cycles. Each of the samples gave a minimum of 3 million paired-end reads that contained CDR3. MiXCR was run by TCRdb on the 5' RACE reads, yielding one entry per CDR3 protein. The table records hundreds of thousands of distinct CDR3 sequences, about 32% of them present only once. The material sequenced was blood. This sequence originates from a woman aged 80 or over in good health. J is TRBJ1-2 and V is TRBV12-3 or TRBV12-4, with TRBD1 identical over 9 bases. The CDR3: CARSLPADRGDYGYTF. As DNA, the CDR3 is TGTGCCCGCAGTTTACCCGCGGACAGGGGCGACTATGGCTACACCTTC.